This TCR beta chain was identified during a study of breast tumors, draining lymph nodes, adjacent tissues. Axillary draining lymph nodes of breast cancer patients supplied the node samples. Study conclusions and caveats: The lymph node origin of tumor T cells was framed as consistent with a hypothesis, not demonstrated.

The germline V gene encodes CDR1 SGDLS and CDR2 YYNGEE. This CDR3 spans 16 amino acids. TCRdb re-called the multiplex PCR reads with MiXCR, one entry per CDR3 protein. The repertoire holds around 230,000 distinct CDR3 sequences, with roughly 30% as singletons. Remarks on this clonotype: What it binds is unknown. A much larger clone is a single base away; this may be a read error.

The sample comprised axillary lymph node tissue. This clonotype was sampled from a female donor with breast cancer. Some clones in this sample may be carry-over from other donors' samples. The chain has TRBV9 and TRBJ1-4; D perhaps matches TRBD1 (5 bases). The chain's CDR3 is CASSPNPGGSGETLFF. In DNA, the CDR3 is TGTGCCAGCAGCCCAAATCCGGGGGGGTCAGGTGAAACACTGTTTTTT.